In its sample, the clone carrying this TCR beta chain was seen many times. Its cognate antigen is unknown. CDR3 length equals 14 residues. Germline V lookup: CDR1 MNHNS, CDR2 SASEGT. The ends were cut back, 7 bases at V and 1 base at J, with 13 bases in the middle. Researchers made TCR beta libraries by using iRepertoire HTBI primers and running Arm-PCR on CDR3 regions. TCRdb passed the multiplex PCR reads through MiXCR, listing each CDR3 protein once. The sample records roughly 300,000 distinct CDR3 sequences, roughly a fifth being singletons. These data belong to a study of regulatory T cells in long-lasting Graves disease. Whole-study results and caveats: TRBV28, TRBJ1-2 and TRBJ2-5 emerged as the favored segments in persistent disease.

The time point denotes: persistent/refractory GD, antithyroid drugs over 5 years with positive TRAb. TCR sequences were obtained from RNA taken from PBMCs. This sequence was found in a female donor with Graves disease. The chain is built from TRBV6-1 and TRBJ1-1, with a tentative D call TRBD1 (5 bases). Sample: peripheral blood mononuclear cells (PBMCs), taken when the disease was refractory, from a patient treated with antithyroid drugs. Here the CDR3 reads CASTGLGWNTEAFF. CDR3 sequence (DNA): TGTGCCAGCACAGGGCTGGGATGGAACACTGAAGCTTTCTTT.